This T cell receptor (beta chain) is drawn from a study of T cells in Graves' hyperthyroidism and ophthalmopathy. The V and J ends lost 2 bases and 8 bases respectively, with 15 bases between them. Per the germline V gene, CDR1 is SGHAT and CDR2 is FQDESV (reference sequence). The CDR3 is 14 residues long. Each 10 ml fresh peripheral blood draw supplied the PBMCs. This clonotype has ten or more counts. Its antigen is unknown. TCR beta CDR3 region amplification was performed from RNA transcripts. The study used the HTBI primer set for a first-round RT-PCR of the TCR CDR3. Each CDR3 protein is one row after TCRdb ran MiXCR on the multiplex PCR reads. The sample yields approximately 600,000 distinct CDR3 sequences, around 21% seen once. Study-wide results and limits: Classification by a 13 V-J model distinguished ophthalmopathy from stable hyperthyroidism.

The chain employs TRBV11-1 and TRBJ1-1; the D gene is possibly TRBD1 (5 bases). Sequencing input: blood. The receptor was isolated from a man between 25 and 39 years old with Graves' ophthalmopathy. The CDR3 sequence: CASSLFPREGEAFF. The CDR3 coding sequence is TGTGCCAGCAGCTTATTCCCCAGGGAGGGAGAAGCTTTCTTT.